This TCR beta chain was profiled in a study of OX40 agonist ivuxolimab in advanced cancers. Whole-study context: It was ivuxolimab, an agonistic anti-OX40 (CD134) antibody, that patients were treated with. Prior anti-PD-1, anti-PD-L1 or anti-CTLA-4 therapy did not bar entry, and more than 35% had some.

Findings and caveats of the study: Among expanded peripheral T cells, antigen specificity went undetermined.

Autoimmune disease history or systemic immunosuppression barred patients. To note about this clone: Its antigen is not known.

Repertoires were generated with immunoSEQ multiplex PCR, while TCRdb's copy carries only in-frame clones and drops some. The sample includes under 20,000 clones, about 92% seen only once; the top ten take 49%. V lost 1 base, J lost 6 bases, and 7 bases stayed unmatched. This CDR3 comprises 16 residues. Per germline, CDR1 LNHDA and CDR2 SQIVND (reference sequence). The material sequenced was CD4+ or CD8+ T cells sorted from blood, taken in a trial of the OX40 agonist ivuxolimab. The origin of this receptor is an adult with an advanced solid tumor such as melanoma, head and neck, liver or kidney cancer. This chain joins TRBV19 and TRBJ2-2; 8 bases are shared with TRBD1. The CDR3 sequence: CASSIGTGHFAGELFF. CDR3 DNA: TGTGCCAGTAGTATAGGGACAGGGCATTTCGCCGGGGAGCTGTTTTTT.